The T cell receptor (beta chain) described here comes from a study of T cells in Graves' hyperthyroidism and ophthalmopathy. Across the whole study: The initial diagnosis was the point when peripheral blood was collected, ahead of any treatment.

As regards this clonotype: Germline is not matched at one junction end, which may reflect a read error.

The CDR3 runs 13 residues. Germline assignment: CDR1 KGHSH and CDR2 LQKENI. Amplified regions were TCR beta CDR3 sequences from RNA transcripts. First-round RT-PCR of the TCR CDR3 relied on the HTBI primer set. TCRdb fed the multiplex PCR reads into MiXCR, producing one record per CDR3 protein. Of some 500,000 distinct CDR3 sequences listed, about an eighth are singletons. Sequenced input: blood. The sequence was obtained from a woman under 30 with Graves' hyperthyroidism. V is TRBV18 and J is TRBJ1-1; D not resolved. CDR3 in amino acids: CASSPGGNTGAFF. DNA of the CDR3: TGTGCCAGCTCACCGGGTGGTAACACTGGAGCTTTCTTT.